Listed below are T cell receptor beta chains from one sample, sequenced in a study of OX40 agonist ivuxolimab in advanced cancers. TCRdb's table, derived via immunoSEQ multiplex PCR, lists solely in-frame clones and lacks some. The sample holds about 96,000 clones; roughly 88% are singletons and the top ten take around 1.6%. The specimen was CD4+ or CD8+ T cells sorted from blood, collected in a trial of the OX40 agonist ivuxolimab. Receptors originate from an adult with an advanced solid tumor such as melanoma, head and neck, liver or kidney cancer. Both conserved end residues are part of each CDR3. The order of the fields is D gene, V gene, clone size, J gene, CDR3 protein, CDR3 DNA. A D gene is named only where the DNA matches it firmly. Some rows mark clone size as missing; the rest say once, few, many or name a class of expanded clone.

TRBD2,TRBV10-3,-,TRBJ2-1,CAINTPGLGAYNEQFF,TGTGCCATCAATACCCCGGGACTAGGGGCCTACAATGAGCAGTTCTTC
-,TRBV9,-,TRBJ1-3,CASSAGTGGDTIYF,TGTGCCAGCAGCGCTGGGACGGGAGGAGACACCATATATTTT
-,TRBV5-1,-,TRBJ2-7,CASSLETGPGYEQYF,TGCGCCAGCAGCTTGGAGACGGGGCCCGGCTACGAGCAGTACTTC
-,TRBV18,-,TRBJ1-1,CASSVQGNTEAFF,TGTGCCAGCTCAGTCCAGGGGAACACTGAAGCTTTCTTT
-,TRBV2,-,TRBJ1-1,CASAGTTNTEAFF,TGTGCCAGCGCCGGGACAACGAACACTGAAGCTTTCTTT
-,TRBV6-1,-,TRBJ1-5,CASSLREWGNQPQHF,TGTGCCAGCAGTCTGAGGGAGTGGGGCAATCAGCCCCAGCATTTT
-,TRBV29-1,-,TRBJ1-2,CSGATGYGYTF,TGCAGCGGTGCCACAGGGTACGGCTACACCTTC
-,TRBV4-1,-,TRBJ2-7,CASSQGTPNSEQYF,TGCGCCAGCAGCCAAGGCACCCCGAATTCCGAGCAGTACTTC
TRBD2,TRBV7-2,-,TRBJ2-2,CASSHSGRDTGELFF,TGTGCCAGCAGCCATAGCGGGAGGGACACCGGGGAGCTGTTTTTT
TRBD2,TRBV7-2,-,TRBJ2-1,CASSLRLAGGLGNEQFF,TGTGCCAGCAGCTTACGCCTAGCGGGAGGGCTAGGAAATGAGCAGTTCTTC
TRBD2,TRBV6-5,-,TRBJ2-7,CASSPAGVPGVEYF,TGTGCCAGCAGTCCAGCGGGAGTCCCTGGCGTGGAGTACTTC
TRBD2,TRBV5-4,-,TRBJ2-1,CASSPGLAGGHYNEQFF,TGTGCCAGCAGCCCAGGACTAGCGGGAGGCCACTACAATGAGCAGTTCTTC
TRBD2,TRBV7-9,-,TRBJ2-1,CASSLGGRRFNEQFF,TGTGCCAGCAGCTTAGGCGGGAGGAGGTTCAATGAGCAGTTCTTC
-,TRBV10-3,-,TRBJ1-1,CAISEQTVRGAFF,TGTGCCATCAGTGAGCAGACAGTTAGGGGTGCTTTCTTT
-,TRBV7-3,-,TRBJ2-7,CASSLTSGYKEQYF,TGTGCCAGCAGCTTAACCAGCGGGTATAAGGAGCAGTACTTC
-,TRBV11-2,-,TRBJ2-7,CASSQGPSTYEQYF,TGTGCCAGCAGCCAGGGTCCCTCTACCTACGAGCAGTACTTC
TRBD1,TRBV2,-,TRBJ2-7,CASTPTTGSSYEQYF,TGTGCCAGCACCCCCACGACAGGGAGCTCCTACGAGCAGTACTTC
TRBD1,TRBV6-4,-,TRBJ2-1,CASSDLEGASYNEQFF,TGTGCCAGCAGTGACCTAGAGGGGGCTAGCTACAATGAGCAGTTCTTC
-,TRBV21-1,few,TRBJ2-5,CASGTSGGRETQYF,TGTGCCAGCGGCACTAGCGGGGGGAGGGAGACCCAGTACTTC
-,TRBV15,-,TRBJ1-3,CATSLSGNTIYF,TGTGCCACCAGCCTCTCTGGAAACACCATATATTTT
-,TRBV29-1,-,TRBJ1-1,CSVLVQSRTEAFF,TGCAGCGTCTTGGTCCAGTCGCGCACTGAAGCTTTCTTT
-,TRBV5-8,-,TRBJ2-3,CASSTGTLLTDTQYF,TGTGCCAGCAGCACCGGGACATTACTCACAGATACGCAGTATTTT
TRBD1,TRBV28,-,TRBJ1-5,CAGGTADNQPQHF,TGTGCCGGCGGGACAGCCGACAATCAGCCCCAGCATTTT
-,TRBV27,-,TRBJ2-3,CASSFTGIPDTQYF,TGTGCCAGCAGTTTTACAGGGATCCCAGATACGCAGTATTTT
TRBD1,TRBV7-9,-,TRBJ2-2,CASPGKGTAGELFF,TGTGCCAGCCCGGGTAAAGGGACAGCCGGGGAGCTGTTTTTT
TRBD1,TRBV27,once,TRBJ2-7,CASSRTGLPYEQYF,TGTGCCAGCAGTAGGACAGGGTTACCCTACGAGCAGTACTTC
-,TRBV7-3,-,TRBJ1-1,CASSLTGVYTEAFF,TGTGCCAGCAGCTTAACAGGGGTGTACACTGAAGCTTTCTTT
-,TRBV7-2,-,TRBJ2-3,CASSPRPNQFSDTQYF,TGTGCCAGCAGCCCACGGCCAAACCAATTCTCAGATACGCAGTATTTT
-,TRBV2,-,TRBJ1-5,CASNIRGGNQPQHF,TGTGCCAGCAACATTCGGGGGGGCAATCAGCCCCAGCATTTT
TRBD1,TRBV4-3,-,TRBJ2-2,CASSQDWEQGAVSTGELFF,TGCGCCAGCAGCCAAGATTGGGAACAGGGGGCGGTAAGCACCGGGGAGCTGTTTTTT
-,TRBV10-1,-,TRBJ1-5,CASSESGGRNQPQHF,TGCGCCAGCAGTGAGTCGGGAGGGCGCAATCAGCCCCAGCATTTT
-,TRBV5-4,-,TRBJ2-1,CPPGDEQFF,TGCCCCCCGGGCGATGAGCAGTTCTTC
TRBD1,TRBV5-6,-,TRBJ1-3,CASSVTGGTGNTIYF,TGTGCCAGCAGCGTGACAGGGGGTACTGGAAACACCATATATTTT
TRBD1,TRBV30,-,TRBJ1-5,CAWRGQGTTQHF,TGTGCCTGGAGGGGACAGGGAACGACCCAGCATTTT
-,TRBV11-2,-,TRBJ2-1,CASSLRVDEQFF,TGTGCCAGCAGCTTACGGGTCGATGAGCAGTTCTTC
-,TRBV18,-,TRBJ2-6,CASTSGTQYFSGANVLTF,TGTGCCAGCACATCCGGGACACAATACTTTTCTGGGGCCAACGTCCTGACTTTC
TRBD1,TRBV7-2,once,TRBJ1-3,CASSWTGALSGNTIYF,TGTGCCAGCAGCTGGACAGGGGCCCTCTCTGGAAACACCATATATTTT
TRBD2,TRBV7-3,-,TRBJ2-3,CASSAGLVTDTQYF,TGTGCCAGCAGCGCGGGACTAGTTACAGATACGCAGTATTTT
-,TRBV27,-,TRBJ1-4,CASSLLGVTNEKLFF,TGTGCCAGCAGTTTACTCGGGGTAACTAATGAAAAACTGTTTTTT
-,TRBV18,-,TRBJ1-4,CASSPRQVNPPSNEKLFF,TGTGCCAGCTCACCGAGGCAAGTGAATCCACCGTCTAATGAAAAACTGTTTTTT
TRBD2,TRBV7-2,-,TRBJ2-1,CASRLAGGLNEQFF,TGTGCCAGCCGACTAGCGGGAGGGCTCAATGAGCAGTTCTTC